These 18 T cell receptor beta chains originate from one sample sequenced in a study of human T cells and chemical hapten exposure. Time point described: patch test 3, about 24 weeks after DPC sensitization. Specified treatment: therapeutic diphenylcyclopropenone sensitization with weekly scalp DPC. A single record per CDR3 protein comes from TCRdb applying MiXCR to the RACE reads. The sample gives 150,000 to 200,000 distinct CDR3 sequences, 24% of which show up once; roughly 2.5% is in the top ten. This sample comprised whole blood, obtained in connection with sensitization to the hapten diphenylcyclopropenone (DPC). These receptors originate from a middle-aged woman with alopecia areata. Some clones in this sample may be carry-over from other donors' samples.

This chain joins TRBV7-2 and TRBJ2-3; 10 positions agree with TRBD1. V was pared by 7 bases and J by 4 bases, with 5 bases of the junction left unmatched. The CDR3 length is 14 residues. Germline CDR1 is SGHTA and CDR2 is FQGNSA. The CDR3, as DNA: TGTGCCAGCAACCGGGACAGGGGTGCAGATACGCAGTATTTT. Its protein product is CASNRDRGADTQYF.

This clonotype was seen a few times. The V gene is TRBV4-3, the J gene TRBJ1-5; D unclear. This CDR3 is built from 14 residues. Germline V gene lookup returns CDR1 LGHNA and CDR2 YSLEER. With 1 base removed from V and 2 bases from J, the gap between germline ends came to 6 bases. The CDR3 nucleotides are TGCGCCAGCAGCCAAGCAGACGGCAATCAGCCCCAGCATTTT. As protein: CASSQADGNQPQHF.

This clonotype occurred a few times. The CDR3 DNA reads as TGTGCCAGCAGTATCCTTAGAGACAATGAGCAGTTCTTC. Translated, it gives CASSILRDNEQFF. The V gene is TRBV2, the J gene TRBJ2-1; D not certain. The germline gives CDR1 SNHLY, CDR2 FYNNEI. Trimming cost V 5 bases and J 5 bases, with 10 bases left between them. The CDR3 is 13 residues long.

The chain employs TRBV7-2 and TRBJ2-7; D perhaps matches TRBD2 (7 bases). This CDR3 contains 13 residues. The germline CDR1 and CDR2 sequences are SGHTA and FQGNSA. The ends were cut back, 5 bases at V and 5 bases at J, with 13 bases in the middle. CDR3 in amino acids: CASSPRGGHEQYF. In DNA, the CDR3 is TGTGCCAGCAGCCCCCGCGGGGGCCACGAGCAGTACTTC. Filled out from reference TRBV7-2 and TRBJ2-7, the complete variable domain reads GAGVSQSPSNKVTEKGKDVELRCDPISGHTALYWYRQSLGQGLEFLIYFQGNSAPDKSGLPSDRFSAERTGGSVSTLTIQRTQQEDSAVYLCASSPRGGHEQYFGPGTRLTVT.

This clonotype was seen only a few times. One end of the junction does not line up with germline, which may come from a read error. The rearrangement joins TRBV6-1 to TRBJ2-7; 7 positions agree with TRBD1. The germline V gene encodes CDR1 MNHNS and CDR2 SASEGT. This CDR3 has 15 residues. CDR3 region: CASREETGDFYEQYF. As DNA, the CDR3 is TGTGCCAGCAGGGAAGAAACAGGGGATTTCTACGAGCAGTACTTC.

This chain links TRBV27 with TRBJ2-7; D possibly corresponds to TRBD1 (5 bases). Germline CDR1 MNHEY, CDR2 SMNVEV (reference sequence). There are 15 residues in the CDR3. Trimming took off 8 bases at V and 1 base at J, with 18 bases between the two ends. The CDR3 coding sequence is TGTGCCAGCGCCAAATGGCCCCAGGGTTCCTACGAGCAGTACTTC. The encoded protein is CASAKWPQGSYEQYF.

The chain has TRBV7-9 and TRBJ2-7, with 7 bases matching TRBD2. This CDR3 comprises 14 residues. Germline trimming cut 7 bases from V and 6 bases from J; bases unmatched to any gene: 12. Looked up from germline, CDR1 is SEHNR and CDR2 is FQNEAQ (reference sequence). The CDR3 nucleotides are TGTGCCAGCACCGCCCGGGTGGGGAGGGGCGAGCAGTACTTC. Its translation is CASTARVGRGEQYF.

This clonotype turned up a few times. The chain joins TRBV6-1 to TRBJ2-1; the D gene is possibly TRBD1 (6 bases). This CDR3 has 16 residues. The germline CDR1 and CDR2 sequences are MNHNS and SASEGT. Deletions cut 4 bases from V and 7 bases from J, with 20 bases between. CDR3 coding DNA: TGTGCCAGCAGTGGACGGCAGGGGCAAGGTTTTAATGAGCAGTTCTTC. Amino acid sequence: CASSGRQGQGFNEQFF.

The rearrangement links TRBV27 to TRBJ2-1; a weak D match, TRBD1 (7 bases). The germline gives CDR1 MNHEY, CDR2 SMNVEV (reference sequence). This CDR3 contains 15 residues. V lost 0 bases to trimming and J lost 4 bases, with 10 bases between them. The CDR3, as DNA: TGTGCCAGCAGTTTATCGGGGGGACAGTACAATGAGCAGTTCTTC. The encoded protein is CASSLSGGQYNEQFF.

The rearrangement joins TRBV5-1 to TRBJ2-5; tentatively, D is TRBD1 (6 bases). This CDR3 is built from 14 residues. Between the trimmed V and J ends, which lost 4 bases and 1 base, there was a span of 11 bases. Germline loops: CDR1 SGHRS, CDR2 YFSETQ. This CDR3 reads CASSLWTAQETQYF. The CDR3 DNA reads TGCGCCAGCAGCCTTTGGACAGCCCAAGAGACCCAGTACTTC.

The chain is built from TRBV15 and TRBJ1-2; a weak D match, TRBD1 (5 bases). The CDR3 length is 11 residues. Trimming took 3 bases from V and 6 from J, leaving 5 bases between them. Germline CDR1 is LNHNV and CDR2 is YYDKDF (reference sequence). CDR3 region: CATSRGDGYTF. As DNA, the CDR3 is TGTGCCACCAGCAGGGGGGATGGCTACACCTTC.

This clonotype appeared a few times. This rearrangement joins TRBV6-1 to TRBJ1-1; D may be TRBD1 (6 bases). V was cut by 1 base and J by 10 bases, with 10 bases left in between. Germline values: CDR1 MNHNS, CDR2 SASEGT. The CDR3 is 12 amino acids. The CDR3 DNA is TGTGCCAGCAGTGAAGTTCGGGACACAGCTTTCTTT. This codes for CASSEVRDTAFF.

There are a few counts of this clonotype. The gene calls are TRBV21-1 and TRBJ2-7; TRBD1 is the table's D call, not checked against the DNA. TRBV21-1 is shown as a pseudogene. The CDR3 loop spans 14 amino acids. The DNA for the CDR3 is TGTGCCAGCGGAGAAGGAGGGACAGGGGACGAGCAGTACTTC. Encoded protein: CASGEGGTGDEQYF.

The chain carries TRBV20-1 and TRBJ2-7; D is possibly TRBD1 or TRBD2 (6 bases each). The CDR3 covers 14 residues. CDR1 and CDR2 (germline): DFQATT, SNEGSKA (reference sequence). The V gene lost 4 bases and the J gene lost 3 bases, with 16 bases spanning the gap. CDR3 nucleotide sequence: TGCAGTGCTAACCTCAGGGGAGGAGGCTACGAGCAGTACTTC. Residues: CSANLRGGGYEQYF.

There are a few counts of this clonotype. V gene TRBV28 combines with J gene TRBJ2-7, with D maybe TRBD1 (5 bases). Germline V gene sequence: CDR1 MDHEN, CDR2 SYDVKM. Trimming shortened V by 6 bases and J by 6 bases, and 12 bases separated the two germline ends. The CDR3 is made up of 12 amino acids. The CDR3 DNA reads TGTGCCAGCAGACTGGACACAGCCGAGCAGTACTTC. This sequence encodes CASRLDTAEQYF.

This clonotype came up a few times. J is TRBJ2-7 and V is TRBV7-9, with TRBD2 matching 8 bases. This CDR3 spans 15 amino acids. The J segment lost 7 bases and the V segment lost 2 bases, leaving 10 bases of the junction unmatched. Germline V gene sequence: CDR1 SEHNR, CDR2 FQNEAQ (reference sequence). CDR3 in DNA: TGTGCCAGCAGCTTAAGGCCTAGCGGGTCAGAAGAGCAGTACTTC. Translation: CASSLRPSGSEEQYF. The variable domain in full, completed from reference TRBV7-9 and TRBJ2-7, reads DTGVSQNPRHKITKRGQNVTFRCDPISEHNRLYWYRQTLGQGPEFLTYFQNEAQLEKSRLLSDRFSAERPKGSFSTLEIQRTEQGDSAMYLCASSLRPSGSEEQYFGPGTRLTVT.

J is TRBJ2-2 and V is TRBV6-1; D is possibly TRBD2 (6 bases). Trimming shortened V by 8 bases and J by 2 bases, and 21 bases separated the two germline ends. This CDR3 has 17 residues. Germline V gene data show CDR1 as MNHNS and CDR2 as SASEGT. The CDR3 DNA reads TGTGCCAGCGCGGTGGGGGGAGCCTTACCAAACACCGGGGAGCTGTTTTTT. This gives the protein CASAVGGALPNTGELFF.

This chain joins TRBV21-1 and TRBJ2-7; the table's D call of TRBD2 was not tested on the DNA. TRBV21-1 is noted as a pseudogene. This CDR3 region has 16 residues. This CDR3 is CASSKGFLAGYYEQYF. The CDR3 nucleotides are TGTGCCAGCAGCAAAGGCTTCCTAGCGGGGTACTACGAGCAGTACTTC.